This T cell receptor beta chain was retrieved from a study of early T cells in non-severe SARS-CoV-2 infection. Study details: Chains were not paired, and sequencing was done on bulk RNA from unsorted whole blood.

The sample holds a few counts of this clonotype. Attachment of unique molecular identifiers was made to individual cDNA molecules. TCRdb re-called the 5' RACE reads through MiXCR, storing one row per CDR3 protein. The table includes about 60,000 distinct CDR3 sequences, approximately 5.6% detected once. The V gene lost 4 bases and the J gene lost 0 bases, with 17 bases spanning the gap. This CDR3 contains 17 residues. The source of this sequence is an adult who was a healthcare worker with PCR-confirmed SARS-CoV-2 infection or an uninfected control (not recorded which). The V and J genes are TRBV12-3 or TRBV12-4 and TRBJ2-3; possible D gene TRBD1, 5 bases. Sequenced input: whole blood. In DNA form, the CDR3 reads TGTGCCAGCAGTTACAGGAAACCTGCCCCTAGCACAGATACGCAGTATTTT. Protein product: CASSYRKPAPSTDTQYF.